This T cell receptor (beta chain) was observed in a study of blood T cells in healthy people across ages. Looking at the study overall: Template switching picked up about one barcoded beta molecule for each two T cells.

Each donor had roughly 10 milliliters of peripheral blood drawn. A J-beta primer mix and a sample-barcoded 5' primer were used in a second PCR of about 7 to 12 cycles. In TCRdb, the 5' RACE reads were re-called with MiXCR into one record per CDR3 protein. The sample has 1.5 million to 2 million distinct CDR3 sequences; about 30% are singletons. The germline CDR1 and CDR2 sequences are LGHNT and FRNRAP. The CDR3 sequence is 16 residues long. Study-level findings and limits: The study found TCR beta diversity correlated strongly with naive T cell percentage. A greater number of naive CD4+ cells and higher diversity distinguished long-lived donors from aged donors.

A note on this clonotype: The antigen is undetermined. A read error may produce the germline difference seen at one junction end.

The sample comprised blood. The chain carries TRBV12-5 and TRBJ2-1; 13 bases match TRBD2. The receptor comes from a woman younger than 45 in good health. The CDR3 region is CASAWTSGSVYNEQVF. The CDR3 coding sequence is TGTGCTAGTGCCTGGACTAGCGGGAGTGTCTACAATGAGCAGGTCTTC.